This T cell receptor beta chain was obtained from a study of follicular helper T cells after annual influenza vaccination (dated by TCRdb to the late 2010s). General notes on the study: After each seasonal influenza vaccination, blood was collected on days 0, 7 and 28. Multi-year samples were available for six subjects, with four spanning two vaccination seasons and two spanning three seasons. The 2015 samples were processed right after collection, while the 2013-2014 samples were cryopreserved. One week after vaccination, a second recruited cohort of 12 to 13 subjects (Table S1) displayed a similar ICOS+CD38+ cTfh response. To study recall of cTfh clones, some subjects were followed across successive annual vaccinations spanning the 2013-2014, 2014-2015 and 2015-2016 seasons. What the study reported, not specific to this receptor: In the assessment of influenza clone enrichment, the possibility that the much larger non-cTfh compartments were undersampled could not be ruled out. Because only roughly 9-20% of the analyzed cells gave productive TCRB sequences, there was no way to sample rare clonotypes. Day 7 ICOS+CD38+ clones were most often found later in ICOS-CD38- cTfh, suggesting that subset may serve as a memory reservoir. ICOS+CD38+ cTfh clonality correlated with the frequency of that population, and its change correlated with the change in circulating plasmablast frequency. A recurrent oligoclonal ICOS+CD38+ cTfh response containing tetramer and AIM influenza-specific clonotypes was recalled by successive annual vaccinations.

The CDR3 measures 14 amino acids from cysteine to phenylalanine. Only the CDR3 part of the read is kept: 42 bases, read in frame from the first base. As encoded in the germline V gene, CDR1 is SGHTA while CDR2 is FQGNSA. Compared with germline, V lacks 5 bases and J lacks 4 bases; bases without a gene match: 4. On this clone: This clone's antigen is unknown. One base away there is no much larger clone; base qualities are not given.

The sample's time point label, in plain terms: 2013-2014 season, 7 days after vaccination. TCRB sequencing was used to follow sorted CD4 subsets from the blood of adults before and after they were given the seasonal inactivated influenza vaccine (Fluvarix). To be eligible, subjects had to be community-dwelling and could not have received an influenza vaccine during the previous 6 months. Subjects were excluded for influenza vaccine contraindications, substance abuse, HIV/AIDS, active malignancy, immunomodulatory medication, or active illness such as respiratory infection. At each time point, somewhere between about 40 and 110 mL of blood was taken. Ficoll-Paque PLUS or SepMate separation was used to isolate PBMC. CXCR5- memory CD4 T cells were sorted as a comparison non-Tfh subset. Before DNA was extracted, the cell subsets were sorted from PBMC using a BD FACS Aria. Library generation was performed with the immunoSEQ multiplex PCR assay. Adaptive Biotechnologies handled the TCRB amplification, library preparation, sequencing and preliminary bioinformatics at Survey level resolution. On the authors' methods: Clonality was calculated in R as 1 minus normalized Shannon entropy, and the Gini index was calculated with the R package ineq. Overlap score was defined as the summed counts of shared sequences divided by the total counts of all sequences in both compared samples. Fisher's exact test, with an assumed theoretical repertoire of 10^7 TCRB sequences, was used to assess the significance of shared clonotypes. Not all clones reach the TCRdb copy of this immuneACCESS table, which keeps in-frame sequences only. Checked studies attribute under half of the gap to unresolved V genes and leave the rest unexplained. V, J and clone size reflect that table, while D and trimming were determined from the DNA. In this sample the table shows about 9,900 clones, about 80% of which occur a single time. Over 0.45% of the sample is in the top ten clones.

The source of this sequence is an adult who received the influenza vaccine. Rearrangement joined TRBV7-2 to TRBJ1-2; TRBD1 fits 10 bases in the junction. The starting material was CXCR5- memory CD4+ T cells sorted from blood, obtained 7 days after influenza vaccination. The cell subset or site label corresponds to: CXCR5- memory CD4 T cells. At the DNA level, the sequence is TGTGCCAGCAGCCCGCGGGACAGGGGCTATGGCTACACCTTC. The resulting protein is CASSPRDRGYGYTF.